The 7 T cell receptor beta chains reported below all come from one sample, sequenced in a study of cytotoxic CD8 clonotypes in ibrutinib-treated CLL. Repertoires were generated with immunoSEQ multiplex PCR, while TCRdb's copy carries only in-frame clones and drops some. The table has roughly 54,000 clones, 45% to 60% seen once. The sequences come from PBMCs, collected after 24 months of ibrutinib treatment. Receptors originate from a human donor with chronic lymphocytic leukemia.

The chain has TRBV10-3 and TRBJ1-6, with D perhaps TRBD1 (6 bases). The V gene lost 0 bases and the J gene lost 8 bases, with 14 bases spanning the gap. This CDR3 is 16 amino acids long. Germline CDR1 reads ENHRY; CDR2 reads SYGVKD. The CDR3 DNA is TGTGCCATCAGTGAGTCCGGGCCAGGGGTTGATTCACCCCTCCACTTT. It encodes CAISESGPGVDSPLHF.

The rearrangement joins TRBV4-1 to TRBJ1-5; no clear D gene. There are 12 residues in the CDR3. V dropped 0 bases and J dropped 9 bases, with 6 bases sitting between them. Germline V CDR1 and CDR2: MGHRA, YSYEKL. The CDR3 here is CASSQDIGPQHF. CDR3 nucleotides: TGCGCCAGCAGCCAAGATATTGGGCCCCAGCATTTT.

In DNA form, the CDR3 reads TGTGCCAGCACCGAGGTCGCAGGTCCAAATGAGCAGTTCTTC. Translation: CASTEVAGPNEQFF. The chain has TRBV6-1 and TRBJ2-1, with D hard to call. Trimming stripped 7 bases from V and 7 bases from J, with 17 bases between. The CDR3 extends over 14 amino acids. Germline loops: CDR1 MNHNS, CDR2 SASEGT.

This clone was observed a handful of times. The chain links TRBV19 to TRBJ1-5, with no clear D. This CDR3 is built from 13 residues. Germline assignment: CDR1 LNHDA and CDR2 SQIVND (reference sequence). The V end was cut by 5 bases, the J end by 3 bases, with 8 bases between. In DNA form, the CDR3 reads TGTGCCAGTAGTTTAAGAGTCAATCAGCCCCAGCATTTT. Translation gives CASSLRVNQPQHF. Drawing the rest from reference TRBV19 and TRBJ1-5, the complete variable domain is DGGITQSPKYLFRKEGQNVTLSCEQNLNHDAMYWYRQDPGQGLRLIYYSQIVNDFQKGDIAEGYSVSREKKESFPLTVTSAQKNPTAFYLCASSLRVNQPQHFGDGTRLSIL.

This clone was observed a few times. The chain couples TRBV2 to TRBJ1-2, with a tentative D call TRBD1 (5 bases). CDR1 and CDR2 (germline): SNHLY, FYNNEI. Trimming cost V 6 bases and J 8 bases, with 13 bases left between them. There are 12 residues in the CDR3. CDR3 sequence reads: CASRAAQGGYTF. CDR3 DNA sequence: TGTGCCAGCAGGGCGGCTCAGGGAGGCTACACCTTC.

CDR3 nucleotide sequence: TGTGCCAGCAGTTATGTTGGGGTTCTTGGCACTGAAGCTTTCTTT. Translated: CASSYVGVLGTEAFF. The chain carries TRBV6-5 and TRBJ1-1; D not certain. The V end lost 3 bases, the J end lost 4 bases, and 15 bases lay between the germline ends. CDR1 MNHEY and CDR2 SVGAGI come from the germline V gene. This CDR3 is built from 15 residues.

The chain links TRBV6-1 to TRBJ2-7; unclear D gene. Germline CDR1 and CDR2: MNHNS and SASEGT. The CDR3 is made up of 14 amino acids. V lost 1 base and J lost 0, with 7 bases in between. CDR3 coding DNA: TGTGCCAGCAGTGAAGTTCGGTCCTCCTACGAGCAGTACTTC. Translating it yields CASSEVRSSYEQYF.